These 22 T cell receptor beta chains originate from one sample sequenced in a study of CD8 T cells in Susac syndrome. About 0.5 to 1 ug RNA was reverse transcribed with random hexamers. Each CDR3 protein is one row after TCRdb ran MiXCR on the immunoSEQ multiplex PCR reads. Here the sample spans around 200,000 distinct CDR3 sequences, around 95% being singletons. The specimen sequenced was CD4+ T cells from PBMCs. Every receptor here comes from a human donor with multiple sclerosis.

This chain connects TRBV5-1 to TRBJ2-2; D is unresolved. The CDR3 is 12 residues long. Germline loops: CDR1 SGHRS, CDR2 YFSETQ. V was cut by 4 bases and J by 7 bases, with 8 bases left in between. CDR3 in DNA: TGCGCCAGCAGCCCAGTGGTCGGGGAGCTGTTTTTT. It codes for CASSPVVGELFF.

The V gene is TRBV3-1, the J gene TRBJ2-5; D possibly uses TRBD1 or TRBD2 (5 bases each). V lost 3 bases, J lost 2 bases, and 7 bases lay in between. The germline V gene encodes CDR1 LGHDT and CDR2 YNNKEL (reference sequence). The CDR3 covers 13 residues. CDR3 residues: CASSQGRQETQYF. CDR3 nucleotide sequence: TGTGCCAGCAGCCAGGGACGGCAAGAGACCCAGTACTTC.

The DNA of the CDR3 is TGTGCCTGGACCCTTGGGGGACAACCGAACACTGAAGCTTTCTTT. It is translated as CAWTLGGQPNTEAFF. The chain links TRBV30 to TRBJ1-1, with a possible D match to TRBD1 (6 bases). Trimming took off 4 bases at V and 1 base at J, with 16 bases between the two ends. Germline loops: CDR1 GTSNPN, CDR2 SVGIG (reference sequence). The CDR3 contains 15 residues.

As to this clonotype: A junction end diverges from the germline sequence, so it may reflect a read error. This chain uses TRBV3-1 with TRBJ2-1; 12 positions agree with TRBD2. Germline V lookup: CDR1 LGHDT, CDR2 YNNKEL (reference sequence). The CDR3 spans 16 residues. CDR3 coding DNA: TGTGCCAGCAGCCCTAGCGGGGGGGCCTCCTTCAATGAGCAGTTCTTC. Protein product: CASSPSGGASFNEQFF.

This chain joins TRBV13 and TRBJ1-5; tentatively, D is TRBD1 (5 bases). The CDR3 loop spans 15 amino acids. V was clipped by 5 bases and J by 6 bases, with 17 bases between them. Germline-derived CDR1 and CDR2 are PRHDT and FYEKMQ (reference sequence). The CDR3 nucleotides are TGTGCCAGCAGCCAAAGGGAGGGGATCGGTCAGCCCCAGCATTTT. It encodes CASSQREGIGQPQHF.

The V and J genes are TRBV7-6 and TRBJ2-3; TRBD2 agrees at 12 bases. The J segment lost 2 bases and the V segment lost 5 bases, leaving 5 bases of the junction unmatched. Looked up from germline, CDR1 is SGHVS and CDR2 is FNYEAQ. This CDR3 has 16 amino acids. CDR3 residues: CASSVLAGGPTDTQYF. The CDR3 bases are TGTGCCAGCAGCGTACTAGCGGGGGGCCCCACAGATACGCAGTATTTT.

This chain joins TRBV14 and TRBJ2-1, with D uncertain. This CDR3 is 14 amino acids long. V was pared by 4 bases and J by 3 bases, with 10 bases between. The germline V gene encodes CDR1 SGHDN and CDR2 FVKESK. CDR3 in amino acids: CASSRISVYNEQFF. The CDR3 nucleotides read TGTGCCAGCAGCCGGATCAGTGTCTACAATGAGCAGTTCTTC.

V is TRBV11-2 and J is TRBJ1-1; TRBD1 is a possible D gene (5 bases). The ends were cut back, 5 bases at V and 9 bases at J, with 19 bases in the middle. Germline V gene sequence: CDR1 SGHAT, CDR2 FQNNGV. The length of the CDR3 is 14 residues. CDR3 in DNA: TGTGCCAGCAGCCGGCCTAGATGGGGCCTTCAAGCTTTCTTT. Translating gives CASSRPRWGLQAFF.

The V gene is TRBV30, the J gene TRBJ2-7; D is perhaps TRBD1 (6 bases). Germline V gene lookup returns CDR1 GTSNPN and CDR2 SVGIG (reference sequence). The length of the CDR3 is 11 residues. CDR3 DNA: TGTGCAATTGGACAGTCCTACGAGCAGTACTTC. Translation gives CAIGQSYEQYF.

The CDR3 spells CASSWTGGPQHF. CDR3 sequence (DNA): TGTGCCAGCAGTTGGACGGGTGGGCCCCAGCATTTT. J is TRBJ1-5 and V is TRBV25-1, with unresolved D. V was shortened by 5 bases and J by 9 bases, with 11 bases between the two germline ends. The CDR3 has 12 residues. Germline V gives CDR1 MGHDK, CDR2 SYGVNS.

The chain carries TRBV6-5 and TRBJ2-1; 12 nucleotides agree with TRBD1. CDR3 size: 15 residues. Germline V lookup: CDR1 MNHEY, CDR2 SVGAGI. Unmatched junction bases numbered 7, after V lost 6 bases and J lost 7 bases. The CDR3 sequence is CASSSGTGGENEQFF. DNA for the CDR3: TGTGCCAGCAGCTCCGGGACAGGGGGCGAAAATGAGCAGTTCTTC.

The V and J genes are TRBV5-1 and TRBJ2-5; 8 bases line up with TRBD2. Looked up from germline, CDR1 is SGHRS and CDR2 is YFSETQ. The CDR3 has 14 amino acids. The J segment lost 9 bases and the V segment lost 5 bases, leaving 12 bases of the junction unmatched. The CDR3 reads CASRQVAGGPAQYF. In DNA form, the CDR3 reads TGCGCCAGCAGACAGGTGGCGGGGGGCCCGGCCCAGTACTTC.

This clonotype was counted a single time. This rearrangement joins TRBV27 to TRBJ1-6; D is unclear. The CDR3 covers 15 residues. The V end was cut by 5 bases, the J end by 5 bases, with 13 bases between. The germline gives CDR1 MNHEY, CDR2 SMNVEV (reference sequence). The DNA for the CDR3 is TGTGCCAGCAGTACACACAACGTCAATAATTCACCCCTCCACTTT. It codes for CASSTHNVNNSPLHF.

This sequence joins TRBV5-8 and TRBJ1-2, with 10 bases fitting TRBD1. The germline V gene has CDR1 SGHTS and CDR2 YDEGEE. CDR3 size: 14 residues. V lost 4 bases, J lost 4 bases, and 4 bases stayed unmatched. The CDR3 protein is CASSMDRGIYGYTF. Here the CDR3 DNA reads TGTGCCAGCAGCATGGACAGGGGGATCTATGGCTACACCTTC.

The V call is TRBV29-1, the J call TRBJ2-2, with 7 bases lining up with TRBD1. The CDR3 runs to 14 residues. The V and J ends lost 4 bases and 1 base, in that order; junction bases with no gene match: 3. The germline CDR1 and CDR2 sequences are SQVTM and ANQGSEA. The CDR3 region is CSVVRQGNTGELFF. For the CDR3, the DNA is TGCAGCGTTGTTAGACAGGGGAACACCGGGGAGCTGTTTTTT.

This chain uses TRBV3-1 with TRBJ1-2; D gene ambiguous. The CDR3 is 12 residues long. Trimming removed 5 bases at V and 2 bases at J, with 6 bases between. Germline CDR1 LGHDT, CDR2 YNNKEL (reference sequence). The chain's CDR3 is CASSGGNYGYTF. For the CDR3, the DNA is TGTGCCAGCAGCGGAGGCAACTATGGCTACACCTTC.

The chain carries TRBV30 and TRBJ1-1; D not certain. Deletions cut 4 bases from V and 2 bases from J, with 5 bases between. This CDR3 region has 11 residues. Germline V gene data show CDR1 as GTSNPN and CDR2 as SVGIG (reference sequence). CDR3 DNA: TGTGCCTGGAACATAAACACTGAAGCTTTCTTT. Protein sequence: CAWNINTEAFF.

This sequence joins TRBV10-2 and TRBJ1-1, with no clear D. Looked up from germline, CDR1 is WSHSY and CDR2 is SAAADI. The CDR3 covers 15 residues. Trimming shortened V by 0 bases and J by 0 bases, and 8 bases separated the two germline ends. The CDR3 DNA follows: TGCGCCAGCAGTGAGTCGTCGACAATGAACACTGAAGCTTTCTTT. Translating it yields CASSESSTMNTEAFF.

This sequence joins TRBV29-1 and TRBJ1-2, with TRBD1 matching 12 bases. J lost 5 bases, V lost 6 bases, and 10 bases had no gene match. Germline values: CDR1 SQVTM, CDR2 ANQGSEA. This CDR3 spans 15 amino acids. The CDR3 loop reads CSVDGTGGFGYGYTF. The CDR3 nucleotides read TGCAGCGTAGACGGGACAGGGGGCTTTGGATATGGCTACACCTTC.

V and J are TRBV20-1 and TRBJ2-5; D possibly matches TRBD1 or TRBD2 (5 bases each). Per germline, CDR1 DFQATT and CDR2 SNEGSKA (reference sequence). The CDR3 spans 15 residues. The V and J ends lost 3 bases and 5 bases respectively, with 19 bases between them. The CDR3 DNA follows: TGCAGTGCTAGGGGAAGCAGGGACGCCTCGGAGACCCAGTACTTC. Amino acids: CSARGSRDASETQYF.

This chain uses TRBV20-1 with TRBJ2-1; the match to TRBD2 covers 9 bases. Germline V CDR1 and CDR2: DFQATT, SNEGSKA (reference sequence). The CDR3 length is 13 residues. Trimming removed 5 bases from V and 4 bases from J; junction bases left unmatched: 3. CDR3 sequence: CSASLAGYNEQFF. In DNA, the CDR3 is TGCAGTGCTTCCCTAGCGGGGTACAATGAGCAGTTCTTC.

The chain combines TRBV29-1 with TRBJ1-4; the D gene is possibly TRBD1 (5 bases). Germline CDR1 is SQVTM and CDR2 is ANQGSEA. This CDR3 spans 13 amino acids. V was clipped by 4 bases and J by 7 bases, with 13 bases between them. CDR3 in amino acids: CSVGGTWGEKLFF. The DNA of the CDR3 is TGCAGCGTTGGGGGGACGTGGGGTGAAAAACTGTTTTTT.